This entry lists 9 T cell receptor beta chains sequenced from one sample in a study of T cells in pancreatic ductal adenocarcinoma. Surgery without prior neoadjuvant therapy was the treatment of the selected pancreatic ductal adenocarcinoma patients. TCRdb's copy holds only in-frame clones and misses some; the assay was immunoSEQ multiplex PCR. The data contain over 100,000 clones, around 96% of them singletons. Sequenced material: PBMCs. These receptors came from a human donor with pancreatic ductal adenocarcinoma.

This rearrangement joins TRBV4-3 to TRBJ2-7, with 7 bases lining up with TRBD1. CDR1 LGHNA and CDR2 YSLEER come from the germline V gene. CDR3 length: 15 amino acids. V trimming: 2 bases; J trimming: 7 bases; junction bases outside the gene matches: 11. The CDR3 here is CASSQWRTGSQEQYF. CDR3 DNA: TGCGCCAGCAGCCAATGGAGGACAGGTTCTCAAGAGCAGTACTTC.

To note about this clone: At the DNA level, this CDR3 is encoded by other sequences in the same sample as well. J is TRBJ2-3 and V is TRBV5-8; TRBD2 is a possible D gene (5 bases). The CDR3 runs to 13 residues. Per germline, CDR1 SGHTS and CDR2 YDEGEE. The V and J ends lost 0 bases and 4 bases respectively, with 6 bases between them. The CDR3: CASSLGGSDTQYF. Written as DNA, the CDR3 is TGTGCCAGCAGCTTGGGAGGGTCAGATACGCAGTATTTT.

The J gene is TRBJ2-5, the V gene TRBV18; 10 bases align to TRBD1. V was clipped by 3 bases and J by 4 bases; unmatched bases: 2. The germline V gene has CDR1 KGHSH and CDR2 LQKENI. This CDR3 comprises 14 residues. The CDR3 nucleotides are TGTGCCAGCTCACCGGGACAGGGGATAGAGACCCAGTACTTC. It translates to CASSPGQGIETQYF.

This chain uses TRBV18 with TRBJ2-3, with 8 bases aligning to TRBD2. The germline V gene encodes CDR1 KGHSH and CDR2 LQKENI. V lost 3 bases, J lost 2 bases, and 10 bases stayed unmatched. This CDR3 has 17 amino acids. CDR3 amino acids: CASSPWSSGSTTDTQYF. The CDR3 DNA reads TGTGCCAGCTCACCCTGGTCTAGCGGGTCGACCACAGATACGCAGTATTTT.

V usage is TRBV7-3 and J usage is TRBJ2-1, with D uncertain. V was pared by 3 bases and J by 4 bases, with 10 bases between. The length of the CDR3 is 14 residues. From germline, CDR1 is SGHTA and CDR2 FQGTGA. This CDR3 reads CASSLAEEYNEQFF. The CDR3 nucleotides are TGTGCCAGCAGCTTGGCGGAAGAATACAATGAGCAGTTCTTC.

This clone appeared a single time. The rearrangement uses TRBV5-1 and TRBJ2-4; TRBD2 is a possible D gene (5 bases). Trimming removed 4 bases from V and 8 bases from J, with 13 bases in between. This CDR3 spans 13 amino acids. CDR1 is SGHRS, CDR2 YFSETQ, per germline. The chain's CDR3 is CASSLGGSDIQYF. CDR3 nucleotides: TGCGCCAGCAGCCTTGGAGGATCAGACATTCAGTACTTC.

This clone appeared once. The gene calls are TRBV28 and TRBJ1-5; D gene ambiguous. CDR3 size: 12 residues. CDR1 and CDR2 from the germline V gene are MDHEN and SYDVKM. Trimming shortened V by 5 bases and J by 4 bases, and 6 bases separated the two germline ends. The CDR3 is CASSVLNQPQHF. The DNA for the CDR3 is TGTGCCAGCAGTGTCCTAAATCAGCCCCAGCATTTT.

The chain uses TRBV30 and TRBJ2-5; 8 nucleotides line up with TRBD2. The CDR3 is 13 residues long. Germline CDR1 and CDR2: GTSNPN and SVGIG (reference sequence). After removal of 1 base from V and 5 bases from J, the junction contained 3 bases not matched to a gene. CDR3 region: CAWSGPGGETQYF. CDR3 DNA: TGTGCCTGGAGTGGTCCGGGAGGGGAGACCCAGTACTTC.

The chain carries TRBV7-9 and TRBJ1-2; D may be TRBD1 (5 bases). This CDR3 spans 12 amino acids. The germline V and J ends were trimmed by 3 bases and 6 bases, with 8 bases remaining between them. Per the germline V gene, CDR1 is SEHNR and CDR2 is FQNEAQ (reference sequence). The CDR3 region is CASSFAGDGYTF. The CDR3 nucleotides read TGTGCCAGCAGCTTCGCGGGGGATGGCTACACCTTC.